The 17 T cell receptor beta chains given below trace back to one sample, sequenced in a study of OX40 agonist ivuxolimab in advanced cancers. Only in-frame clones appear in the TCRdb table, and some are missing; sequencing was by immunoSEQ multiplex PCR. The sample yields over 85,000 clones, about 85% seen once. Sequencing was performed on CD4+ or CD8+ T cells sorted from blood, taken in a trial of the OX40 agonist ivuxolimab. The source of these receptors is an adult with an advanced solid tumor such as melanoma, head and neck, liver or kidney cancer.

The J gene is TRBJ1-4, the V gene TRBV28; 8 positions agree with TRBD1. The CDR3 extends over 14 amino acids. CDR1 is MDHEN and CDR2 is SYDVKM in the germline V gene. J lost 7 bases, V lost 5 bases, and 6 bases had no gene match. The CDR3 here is CASSVTGVGEKLFF. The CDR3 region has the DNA TGTGCCAGCAGTGTGACAGGGGTGGGTGAAAAACTGTTTTTT.

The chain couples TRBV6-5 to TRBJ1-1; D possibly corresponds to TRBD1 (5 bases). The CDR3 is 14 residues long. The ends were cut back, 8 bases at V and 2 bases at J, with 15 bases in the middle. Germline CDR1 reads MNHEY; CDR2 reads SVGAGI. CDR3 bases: TGTGCCAGCCGTTTCGGGGGGGTAAACACTGAAGCTTTCTTT. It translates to CASRFGGVNTEAFF.

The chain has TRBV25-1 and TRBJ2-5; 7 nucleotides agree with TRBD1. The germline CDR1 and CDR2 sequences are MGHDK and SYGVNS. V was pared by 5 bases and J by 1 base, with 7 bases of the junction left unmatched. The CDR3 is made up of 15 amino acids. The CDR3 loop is CASSPLGTVQETQYF. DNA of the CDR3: TGTGCCAGCAGTCCCCTAGGGACAGTCCAAGAGACCCAGTACTTC. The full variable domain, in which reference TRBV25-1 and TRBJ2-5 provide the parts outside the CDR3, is EADIYQTPRYLVIGTGKKITLECSQTMGHDKMYWYQQDPGMELHLIHYSYGVNSTEKGDLSSESTVSRIRTEHFPLTLESARPSHTSQYLCASSPLGTVQETQYFGPGTRLLVL.

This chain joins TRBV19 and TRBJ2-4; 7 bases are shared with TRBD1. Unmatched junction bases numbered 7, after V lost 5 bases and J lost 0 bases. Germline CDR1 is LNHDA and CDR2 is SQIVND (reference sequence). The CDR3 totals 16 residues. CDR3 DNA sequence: TGTGCCAGTAGTCTAGGGACAGAACTAGCCAAAAACATTCAGTACTTC. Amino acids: CASSLGTELAKNIQYF.

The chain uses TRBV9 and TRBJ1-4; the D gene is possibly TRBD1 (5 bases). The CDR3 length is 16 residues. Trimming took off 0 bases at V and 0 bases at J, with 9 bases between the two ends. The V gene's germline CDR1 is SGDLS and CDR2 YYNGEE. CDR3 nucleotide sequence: TGTGCCAGCAGCGTAGGCCAGGGAGCAACTAATGAAAAACTGTTTTTT. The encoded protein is CASSVGQGATNEKLFF.

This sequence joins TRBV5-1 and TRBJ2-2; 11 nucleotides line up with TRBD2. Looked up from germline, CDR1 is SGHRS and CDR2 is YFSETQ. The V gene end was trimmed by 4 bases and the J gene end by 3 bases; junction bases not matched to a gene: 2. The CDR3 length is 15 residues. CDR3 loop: CASSQLAGDTGELFF. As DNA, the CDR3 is TGCGCCAGCAGCCAACTAGCGGGGGACACCGGGGAGCTGTTTTTT.

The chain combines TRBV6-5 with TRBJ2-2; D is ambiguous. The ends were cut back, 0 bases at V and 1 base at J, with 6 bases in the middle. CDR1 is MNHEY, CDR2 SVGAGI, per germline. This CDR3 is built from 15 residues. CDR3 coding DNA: TGTGCCAGCAGTTACTCTACCTGGAACACCGGGGAGCTGTTTTTT. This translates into CASSYSTWNTGELFF.

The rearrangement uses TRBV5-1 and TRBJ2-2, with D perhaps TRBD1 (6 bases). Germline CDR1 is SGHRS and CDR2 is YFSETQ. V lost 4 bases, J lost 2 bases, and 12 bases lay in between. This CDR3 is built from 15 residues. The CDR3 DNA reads TGCGCCAGCAGCAGCCAGGGGTCTAACACCGGGGAGCTGTTTTTT. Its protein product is CASSSQGSNTGELFF.

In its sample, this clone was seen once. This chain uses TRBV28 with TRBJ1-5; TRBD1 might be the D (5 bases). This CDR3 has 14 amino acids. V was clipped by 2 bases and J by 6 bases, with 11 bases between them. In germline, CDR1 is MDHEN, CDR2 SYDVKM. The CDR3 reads CASSLAGESQPQHF. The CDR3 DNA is TGTGCCAGCAGTTTAGCGGGGGAAAGTCAGCCCCAGCATTTT.

This CDR3 is CASVKSEIEKLFF. The CDR3 DNA sequence: TGTGCCAGCGTTAAGTCGGAGATAGAAAAACTGTTTTTT. The rearrangement joins TRBV6-6 to TRBJ1-4; D unresolved. The ends were cut back, 8 bases at V and 8 bases at J, with 15 bases in the middle. Germline CDR1 and CDR2: MNHNY and SVGAGI (reference sequence). The CDR3 loop spans 13 amino acids.

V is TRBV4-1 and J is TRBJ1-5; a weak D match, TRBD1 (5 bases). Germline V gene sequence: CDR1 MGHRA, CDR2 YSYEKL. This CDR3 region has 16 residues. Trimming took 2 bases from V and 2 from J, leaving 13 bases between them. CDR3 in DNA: TGCGCCAGCAGCCAATCCGGGGCCAGAGGCAATCAGCCCCAGCATTTT. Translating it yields CASSQSGARGNQPQHF.

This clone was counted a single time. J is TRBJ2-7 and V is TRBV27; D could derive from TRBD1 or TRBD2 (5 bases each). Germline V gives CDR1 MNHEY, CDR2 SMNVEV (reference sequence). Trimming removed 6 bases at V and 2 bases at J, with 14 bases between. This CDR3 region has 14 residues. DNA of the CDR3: TGTGCCAGCAGCCGGGGCCTTAGGACCTACGAGCAGTACTTC. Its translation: CASSRGLRTYEQYF.

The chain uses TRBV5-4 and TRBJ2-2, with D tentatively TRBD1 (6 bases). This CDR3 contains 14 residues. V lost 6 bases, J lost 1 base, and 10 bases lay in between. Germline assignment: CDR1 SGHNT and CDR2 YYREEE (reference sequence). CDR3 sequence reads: CASTKGGNTGELFF. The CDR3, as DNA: TGTGCCAGCACCAAAGGGGGGAACACCGGGGAGCTGTTTTTT.

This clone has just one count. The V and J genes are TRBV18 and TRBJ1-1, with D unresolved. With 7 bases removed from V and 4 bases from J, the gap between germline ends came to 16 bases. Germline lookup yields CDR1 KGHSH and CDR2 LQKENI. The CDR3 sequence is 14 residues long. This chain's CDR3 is CASFRQDGPTEAFF. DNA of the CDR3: TGTGCCAGCTTTCGGCAGGACGGGCCCACTGAAGCTTTCTTT.

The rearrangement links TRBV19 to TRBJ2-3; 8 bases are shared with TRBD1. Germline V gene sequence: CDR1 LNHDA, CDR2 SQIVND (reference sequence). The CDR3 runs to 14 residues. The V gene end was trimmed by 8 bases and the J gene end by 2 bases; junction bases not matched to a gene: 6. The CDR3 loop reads CASQDRAITDTQYF. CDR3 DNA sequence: TGTGCCAGTCAGGACAGGGCAATCACAGATACGCAGTATTTT.

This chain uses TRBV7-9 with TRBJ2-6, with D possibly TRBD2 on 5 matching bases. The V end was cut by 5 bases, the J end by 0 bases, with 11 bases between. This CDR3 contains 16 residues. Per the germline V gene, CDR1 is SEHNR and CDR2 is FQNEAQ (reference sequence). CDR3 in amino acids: CASSPGMYSGANVLTF. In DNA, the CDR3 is TGTGCCAGCAGCCCCGGGATGTACTCTGGGGCCAACGTCCTGACTTTC.

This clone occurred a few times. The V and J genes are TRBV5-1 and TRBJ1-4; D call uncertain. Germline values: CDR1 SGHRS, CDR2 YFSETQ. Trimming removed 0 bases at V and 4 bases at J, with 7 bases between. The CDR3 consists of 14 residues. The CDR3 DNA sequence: TGCGCCAGCAGCTTGGTGGGGAGTAATGAAAAACTGTTTTTT. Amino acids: CASSLVGSNEKLFF. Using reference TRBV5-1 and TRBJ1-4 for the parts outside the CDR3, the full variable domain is KAGVTQTPRYLIKTRGQQVTLSCSPISGHRSVSWYQQTPGQGLQFLFEYFSETQRNKGNFPGRFSGRQFSNSRSEMNVSTLELGDSALYLCASSLVGSNEKLFFGSGTQLSVL.